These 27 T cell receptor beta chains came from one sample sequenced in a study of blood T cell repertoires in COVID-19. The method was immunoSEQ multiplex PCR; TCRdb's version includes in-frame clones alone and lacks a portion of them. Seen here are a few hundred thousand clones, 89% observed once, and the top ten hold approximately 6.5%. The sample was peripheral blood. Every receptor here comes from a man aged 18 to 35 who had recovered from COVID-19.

CDR3: CASIKLAGGRNEQFF. The CDR3 coding sequence is TGTGCCAGCATAAAACTAGCGGGAGGGCGGAATGAGCAGTTCTTC. J is TRBJ2-1 and V is TRBV27, with 13 bases aligning to TRBD2. In germline, CDR1 is MNHEY, CDR2 SMNVEV (reference sequence). The CDR3 consists of 15 residues. V was pared by 7 bases and J by 7 bases, with 7 bases of the junction left unmatched.

DNA for the CDR3: TGTGCCAGCAGCCTACTAGCGGGGGGGAACACCGGGGAGCTGTTTTTT. This codes for CASSLLAGGNTGELFF. The gene calls are TRBV7-2 and TRBJ2-2; 12 nucleotides align to TRBD2. The germline CDR1 and CDR2 sequences are SGHTA and FQGNSA. CDR3 length equals 16 residues. The V and J ends lost 5 bases and 1 base, in that order; junction bases with no gene match: 2.

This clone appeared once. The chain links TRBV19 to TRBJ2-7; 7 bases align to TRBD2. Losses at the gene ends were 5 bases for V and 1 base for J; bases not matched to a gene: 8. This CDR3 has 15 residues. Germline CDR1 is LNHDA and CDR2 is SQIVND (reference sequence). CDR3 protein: CASSWSSGGSYEQYF. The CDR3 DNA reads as TGTGCCAGTAGTTGGTCTAGCGGCGGATCCTACGAGCAGTACTTC.

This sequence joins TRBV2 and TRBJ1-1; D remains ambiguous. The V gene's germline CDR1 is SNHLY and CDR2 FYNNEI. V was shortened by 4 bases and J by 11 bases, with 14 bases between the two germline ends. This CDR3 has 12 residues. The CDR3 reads CASSVIPSEAFF. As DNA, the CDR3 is TGTGCCAGCAGTGTCATACCGTCCGAGGCTTTCTTT.

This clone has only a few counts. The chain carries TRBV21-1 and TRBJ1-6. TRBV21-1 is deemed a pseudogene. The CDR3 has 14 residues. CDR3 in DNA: TGTGCCAGCAGCACCCACCCACCGAGTTCACCCCTCCACTTT. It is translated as CASSTHPPSSPLHF.

The chain's CDR3 is CASSVKGAGSLFF. CDR3 sequence (DNA): TGTGCCAGCAGCGTAAAGGGCGCCGGGAGTCTGTTCTTC. The chain couples TRBV9 to TRBJ2-1, with D maybe TRBD2 (6 bases). The V gene lost 1 base and the J gene lost 15 bases, with 17 bases spanning the gap. Germline-derived CDR1 and CDR2 are SGDLS and YYNGEE. This CDR3 spans 13 amino acids.

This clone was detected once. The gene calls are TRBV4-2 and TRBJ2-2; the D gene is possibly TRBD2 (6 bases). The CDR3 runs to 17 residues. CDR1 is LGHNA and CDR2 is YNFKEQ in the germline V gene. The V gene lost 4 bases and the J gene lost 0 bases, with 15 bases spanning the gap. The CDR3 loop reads CASSPLYSGANTGELFF. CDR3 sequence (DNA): TGTGCCAGCAGCCCACTCTATAGCGGAGCGAACACCGGGGAGCTGTTTTTT.

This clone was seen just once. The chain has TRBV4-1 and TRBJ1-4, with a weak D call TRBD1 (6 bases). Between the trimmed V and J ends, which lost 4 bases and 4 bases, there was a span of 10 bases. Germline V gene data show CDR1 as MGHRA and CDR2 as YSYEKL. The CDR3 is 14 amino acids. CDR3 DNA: TGCGCCAGCAGCCGGACAGCAAATAATGAAAAACTGTTTTTT. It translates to CASSRTANNEKLFF.

The CDR3 nucleotides are TGCGCCAGCAGCTTTCGGGACAATGAGCAGTTCTTC. This sequence encodes CASSFRDNEQFF. The rearrangement uses TRBV5-1 and TRBJ2-1; no definite D call. The CDR3 runs 12 residues. CDR1 is SGHRS, CDR2 YFSETQ, per germline. V was cut by 2 bases and J by 5 bases, with 5 bases left in between.

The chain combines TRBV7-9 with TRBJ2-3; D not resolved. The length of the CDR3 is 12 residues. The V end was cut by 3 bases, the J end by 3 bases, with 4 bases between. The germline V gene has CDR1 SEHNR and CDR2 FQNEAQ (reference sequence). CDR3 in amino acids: CASSFQTDTQYF. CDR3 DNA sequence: TGTGCCAGCAGCTTTCAGACAGATACGCAGTATTTT.

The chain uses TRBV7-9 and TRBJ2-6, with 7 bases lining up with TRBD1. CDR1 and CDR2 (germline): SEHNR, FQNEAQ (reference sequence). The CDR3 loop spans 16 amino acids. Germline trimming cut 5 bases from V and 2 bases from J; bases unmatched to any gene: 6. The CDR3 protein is CASSSRTGAGANVLTF. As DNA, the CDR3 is TGTGCCAGCAGCAGTCGTACAGGGGCTGGGGCCAACGTCCTGACTTTC.

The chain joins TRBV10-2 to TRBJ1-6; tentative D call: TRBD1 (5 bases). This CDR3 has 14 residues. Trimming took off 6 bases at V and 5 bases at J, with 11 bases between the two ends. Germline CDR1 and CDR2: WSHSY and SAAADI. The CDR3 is CASSTGSNNSPLHF. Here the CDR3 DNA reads TGCGCCAGCAGCACAGGCTCGAATAATTCACCCCTCCACTTT.

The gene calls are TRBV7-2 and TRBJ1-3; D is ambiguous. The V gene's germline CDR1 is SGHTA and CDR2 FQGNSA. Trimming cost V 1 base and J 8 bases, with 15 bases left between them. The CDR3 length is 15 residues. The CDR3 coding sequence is TGTGCCAGCAGCTTAGGAGGGATTGGGGTCGACACCATATATTTT. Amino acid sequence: CASSLGGIGVDTIYF.

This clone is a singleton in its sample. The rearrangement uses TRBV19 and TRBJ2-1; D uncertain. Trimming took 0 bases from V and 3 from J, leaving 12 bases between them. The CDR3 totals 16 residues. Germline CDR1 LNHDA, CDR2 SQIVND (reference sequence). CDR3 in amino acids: CASSIDRSGDYNEQFF. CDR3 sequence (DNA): TGTGCCAGTAGTATAGATCGGAGTGGCGACTACAATGAGCAGTTCTTC.

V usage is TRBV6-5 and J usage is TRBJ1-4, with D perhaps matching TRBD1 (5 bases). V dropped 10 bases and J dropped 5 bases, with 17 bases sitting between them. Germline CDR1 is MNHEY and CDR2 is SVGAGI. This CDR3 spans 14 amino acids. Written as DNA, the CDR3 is TGTGCCACCCGGGACGTCGGAGGGAATGAAAAACTGTTTTTT. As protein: CATRDVGGNEKLFF.

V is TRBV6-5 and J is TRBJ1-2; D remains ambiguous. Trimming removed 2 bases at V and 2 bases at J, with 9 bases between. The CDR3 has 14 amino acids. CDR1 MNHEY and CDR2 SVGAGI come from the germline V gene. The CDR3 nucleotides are TGTGCCAGCAGTTACGCGGCAGCAAACTATGGCTACACCTTC. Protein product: CASSYAAANYGYTF.

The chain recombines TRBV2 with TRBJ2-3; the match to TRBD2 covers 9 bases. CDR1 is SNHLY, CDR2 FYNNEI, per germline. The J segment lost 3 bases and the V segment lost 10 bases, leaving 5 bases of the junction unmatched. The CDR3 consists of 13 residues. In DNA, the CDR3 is TGTGCCACCCTGGCGGGGGGGACAGATACGCAGTATTTT. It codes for CATLAGGTDTQYF.

The CDR3 region has the DNA TGTGCCAGCAGCCACTGGACAGCCTTACCCTCCTACGAGCAGTACTTC. Protein sequence: CASSHWTALPSYEQYF. V and J are TRBV5-6 and TRBJ2-7; D may be TRBD1 (6 bases). This CDR3 has 16 residues. Germline assignment: CDR1 SGHDT and CDR2 YYEEEE. Trimming cost V 4 bases and J 0 bases, with 17 bases left between them.

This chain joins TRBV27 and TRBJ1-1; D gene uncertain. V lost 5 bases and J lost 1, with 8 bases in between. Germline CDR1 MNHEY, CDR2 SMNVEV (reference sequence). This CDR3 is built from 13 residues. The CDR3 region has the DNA TGTGCCAGCAGTATCACAGAGAACACTGAAGCTTTCTTT. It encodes CASSITENTEAFF.

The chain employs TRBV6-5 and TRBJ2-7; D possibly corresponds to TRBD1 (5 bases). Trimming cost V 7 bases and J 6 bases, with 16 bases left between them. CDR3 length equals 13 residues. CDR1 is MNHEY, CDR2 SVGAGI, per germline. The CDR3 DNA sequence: TGTGCCAGCATCAAGGCAGGGTCTCTCGAGCAGTACTTC. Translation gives CASIKAGSLEQYF.

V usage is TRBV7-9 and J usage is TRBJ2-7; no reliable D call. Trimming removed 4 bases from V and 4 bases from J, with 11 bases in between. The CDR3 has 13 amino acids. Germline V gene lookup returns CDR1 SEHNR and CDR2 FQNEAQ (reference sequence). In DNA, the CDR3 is TGTGCCAGCAGCTATGGGCCCGAATACGAGCAGTACTTC. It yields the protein CASSYGPEYEQYF.

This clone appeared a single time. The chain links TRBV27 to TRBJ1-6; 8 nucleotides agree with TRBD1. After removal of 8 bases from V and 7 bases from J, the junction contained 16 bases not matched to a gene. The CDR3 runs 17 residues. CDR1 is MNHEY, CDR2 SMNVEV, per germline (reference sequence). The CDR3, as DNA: TGTGCCAGCCTTACATTTGGACAGGGCCCAAGGAATTCACCCCTCCACTTT. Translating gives CASLTFGQGPRNSPLHF.

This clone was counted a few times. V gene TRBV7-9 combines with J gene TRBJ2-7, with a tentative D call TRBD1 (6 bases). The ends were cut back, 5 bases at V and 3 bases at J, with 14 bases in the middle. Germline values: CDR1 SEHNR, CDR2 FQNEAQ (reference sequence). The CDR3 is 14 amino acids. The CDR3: CASSAPGTHYEQYF. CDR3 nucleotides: TGTGCCAGCAGCGCCCCCGGGACACACTACGAGCAGTACTTC.

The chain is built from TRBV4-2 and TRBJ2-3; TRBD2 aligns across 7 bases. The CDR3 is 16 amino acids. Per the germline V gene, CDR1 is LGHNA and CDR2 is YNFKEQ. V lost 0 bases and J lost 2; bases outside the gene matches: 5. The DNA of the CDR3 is TGTGCCAGCAGCCAAGATCCTAGCGGATTCACAGATACGCAGTATTTT. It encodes CASSQDPSGFTDTQYF.

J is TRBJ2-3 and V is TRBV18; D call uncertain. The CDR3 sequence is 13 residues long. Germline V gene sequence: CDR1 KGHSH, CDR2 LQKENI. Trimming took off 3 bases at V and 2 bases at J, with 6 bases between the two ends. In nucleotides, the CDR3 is TGTGCCAGCTCACCCCTACTCACAGATACGCAGTATTTT. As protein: CASSPLLTDTQYF.

DNA of the CDR3: TGCGCCAGTACGACCAACAGGGAGCAATTTGCCAAAAACATTCAGTACTTC. As protein: CASTTNREQFAKNIQYF. The chain carries TRBV10-1 and TRBJ2-4; D is perhaps TRBD1 (6 bases). Per germline, CDR1 WNHNN and CDR2 SYGVQD (reference sequence). The CDR3 spans 17 residues. Trimming pared 9 bases from V and 1 base from J, leaving 22 bases between.

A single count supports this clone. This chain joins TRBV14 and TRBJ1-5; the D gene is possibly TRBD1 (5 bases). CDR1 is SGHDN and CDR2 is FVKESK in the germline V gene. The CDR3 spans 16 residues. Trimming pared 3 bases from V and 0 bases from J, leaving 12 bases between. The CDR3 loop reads CASSHLTEDSNQPQHF. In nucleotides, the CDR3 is TGTGCCAGCAGCCACCTGACAGAAGATAGCAATCAGCCCCAGCATTTT.